Detailed here is one T cell receptor beta chain. The assay was immunoSEQ multiplex PCR, and TCRdb's table has in-frame clones only and misses some. Among a few hundred thousand clones listed, 95% were seen once. These data come from a study of shared T cell receptors in the human thymus. V shed 0 bases, J shed 2 bases, and the junction held 5 bases outside the gene matches. This CDR3 has 16 amino acids. Per germline, CDR1 MNHEY and CDR2 SMNVEV (reference sequence). The chain is built from TRBV27 and TRBJ2-5, with 8 positions matching TRBD1. Sequences were obtained from thymocytes. The TCR comes from a human donor. This chain's CDR3 is CASSLSNGQGQETQYF. In DNA, the CDR3 is TGTGCCAGCAGTTTATCGAACGGACAGGGACAAGAGACCCAGTACTTC.